The 9 T cell receptor beta chains below come from one sample, sequenced in a study of tumor and adjacent non-tumor tissue in lung cancer (dated by TCRdb to the late 2010s). RNA was extracted from bulk unsorted tissue and checked for quality with a NanoDrop ND-1000 and an Agilent 2100. Distant non-tumor tissue taken more than 3 cm from the tumor edge was used as the normal lung sample. Library preparation was by multiplex PCR. The reads were generated on an Illumina HiSeq 2500. TCRbeta libraries were constructed through three rounds of nested PCR with primers (Table S4) according to protocols adapted from ARM-PCR. TCRdb ran its own pipeline on the public reads, namely fastp trimming at Q25 and MiXCR clone calling, and kept in-frame beta chains. Every CDR3 protein is listed once, alongside the most common genes and DNA of its rows. Present in this sample are 60,000 to 80,000 distinct CDR3 sequences, approximately 71% of which were seen just once. The ten largest clones represent about a quarter of the sample.

Material: distant non-tumor lung tissue. The origin of the receptors is a woman between 45 and 65 years old with non-small cell lung cancer.

With respect to this clonotype: One end of the junction varies from germline; a read error may be responsible. The V gene is TRBV20-1, the J gene TRBJ2-6; the D call may be TRBD1 or TRBD2 (5 bases each). The CDR3 covers 17 residues. Germline V lookup: CDR1 DFQATT, CDR2 SNEGSKA (reference sequence). In nucleotides, the CDR3 is TGCAGTGCGGCAGGCGTTAGAGGGAGACCCGGGGCCAACGTCCTGACTTTT. Residues: CSAAGVRGRPGANVLTF.

Concerning this clonotype itself: Germline and junction disagree at one end, which may indicate a read error. The chain couples TRBV20-1 to TRBJ1-1; 10 positions match TRBD1. Germline V gene lookup returns CDR1 DFQATT and CDR2 SNEGSKA (reference sequence). This CDR3 region has 16 residues. CDR3 residues: CSTRDQGTGVDTEAFF. The CDR3 region has the DNA TGCAGTACTAGAGATCAAGGGACAGGGGTGGACACTGAGGCTTTCTTT.

J is TRBJ1-2 and V is TRBV4-3; D not resolved. The CDR3 consists of 18 residues. The V gene lost 1 base and the J gene lost 2 bases, with 20 bases spanning the gap. Germline V lookup: CDR1 LGHNA, CDR2 YSLEER. The CDR3 DNA reads TGCGCCAGCAGCCAAGTTGGTCGGACGGACTGTATAAACTATGGCTACACCTTC. It specifies CASSQVGRTDCINYGYTF.

Ten or more counts support this clonotype. The CDR3 protein is CAISEYSYTDTQYF. In DNA, the CDR3 is TGTGCCATCAGTGAATACAGCTACACAGATACGCAGTATTTT. The gene calls are TRBV10-3 and TRBJ2-3; no clear D. Germline V gene sequence: CDR1 ENHRY, CDR2 SYGVKD. V lost 3 bases and J lost 2, with 9 bases in between. This CDR3 has 14 amino acids.

About this clonotype: Given the absence of the conserved phenylalanine or tryptophan at the CDR3 end, a read error is likely. The chain joins TRBV20-1 to TRBJ2-7, with TRBD2 matching over 8 bases. CDR1 and CDR2 (germline): DFQATT, SNEGSKA (reference sequence). This CDR3 spans 15 amino acids. V lost 5 bases and J lost 7; bases outside the gene matches: 16. Here the CDR3 reads CSAQSSREGPWEQYI. CDR3 nucleotide sequence: TGCAGTGCTCAGTCAAGTCGGGAGGGCCCGTGGGAGCAGTACATC.

Notes on this clonotype: A much larger clonotype is one base distant, so this may be a read error. This sequence joins TRBV28 and TRBJ2-1; 7 nucleotides match TRBD1. This CDR3 has 14 residues. The V and J ends lost 5 bases and 9 bases, in that order; junction bases with no gene match: 10. From germline, CDR1 is MDHEN and CDR2 SYDVKM. The CDR3: CASSTTGPLVEQFF. The CDR3 DNA follows: TGTGCCAGCAGTACGACAGGGCCCTTGGTTGAGCAGTTCTTC.

The CDR3 sequence is CASSLFRRGSTDTQYF. In DNA form, the CDR3 reads TGTGCCAGCAGTTTATTTCGCAGGGGAAGCACAGATACGCAGTATTTT. This chain links TRBV12-3 or TRBV12-4 with TRBJ2-3; the D gene is possibly TRBD1 (6 bases). Trimming removed 2 bases at V and 0 bases at J, with 12 bases between. This CDR3 contains 16 residues.

This clonotype has a count of ten or more. V and J are TRBV20-1 and TRBJ2-1; tentatively, D is TRBD2 (6 bases). Per the germline V gene, CDR1 is DFQATT and CDR2 is SNEGSKA (reference sequence). Trimming removed 0 bases at V and 4 bases at J, with 13 bases between. The CDR3 loop spans 15 amino acids. The CDR3, as DNA: TGCAGTGCTAGAGACCGGGGGAGCCCTTACAATGAGCAGTTCTTC. This translates into CSARDRGSPYNEQFF.

In this sample, this clonotype turned up a few times. This likely comes from a read error, as the CDR3 has no conserved phenylalanine or tryptophan at its end. V gene TRBV28 combines with J gene TRBJ2-1, with D tentatively TRBD2 (6 bases). CDR1 and CDR2 from the germline V gene are MDHEN and SYDVKM. V lost 7 bases and J lost 2, with 15 bases in between. There are 15 residues in the CDR3. The DNA for the CDR3 is TGTGCCAGCAAAATCGGACGGACTACCTACAATGAGCAGTTCTCA. Encoded protein: CASKIGRTTYNEQFS.